This T cell receptor (beta chain) is drawn from a study of regulatory T cells in long-lasting Graves disease. Study observations and caveats: Authors noted too few samples as a limitation. Favoring TRBV28, TRBJ1-2 and TRBJ2-5 was a feature seen in persistent disease.

Time point: persistent/refractory GD, antithyroid drugs over 5 years with positive TRAb. The TCR library was made from RNA that had been extracted from PBMCs in TRIzol. Diagnosis followed American Thyroid Association guidelines for Graves' disease. Staff took roughly 9 milliliters of peripheral blood and put it into EDTA tubes. Looked up from germline, CDR1 is MNHEY and CDR2 is SVGEGT. This CDR3 is built from 16 residues. Between the trimmed V and J ends, which lost 0 bases and 2 bases, there was a span of 10 bases. With iRepertoire HTBI primers and Arm-PCR of CDR3 regions, TCR beta libraries were built. TCRdb reprocessed the multiplex PCR reads with MiXCR, giving one entry per CDR3 protein. The sample yields fewer than 400,000 distinct CDR3 sequences, about a fifth seen once. Regarding this clonotype: The target antigen is unknown.

The receptor was derived from a female donor with Graves disease. The chain is built from TRBV6-2 or TRBV6-3 and TRBJ2-2; either TRBD1 or TRBD2 may supply D (5 bases each). This specimen was peripheral blood mononuclear cells (PBMCs), taken when the disease was refractory, from a patient treated with antithyroid drugs. CDR3 loop: CASSYSGTSNTGELFF. DNA of the CDR3: TGTGCCAGCAGTTACTCTGGGACCAGTAACACCGGGGAGCTGTTTTTT.